The rows below give T cell receptor beta chains drawn from one sample of a study of identical twins. TCRdb reprocessed the 5' RACE reads with MiXCR, giving one entry per CDR3 protein. Of about 1.7 million distinct CDR3 sequences in the sample, roughly a third were seen once. The sample consisted of cord blood. The source is a newborn girl in good health. CDR3s leave out the opening cysteine and the closing phenylalanine or tryptophan. Each record gives: V gene, J gene, CDR3 protein.

TRBV11-2	TRBJ2-1	ASSISGRMSDEQF
TRBV7-9	TRBJ2-5	ASSPPTRLREEQY
TRBV7-9	TRBJ1-4	ASSLEAGVEKLF
TRBV11-2	TRBJ2-3	ASSFGLPRTDTQY
TRBV12-3/TRBV12-4	TRBJ1-6	ASRDWTPYNSPLH
TRBV6-5	TRBJ2-7	ASSYSSSGHSYEQY
TRBV24-1	-	ATSDGQSLDEQY
TRBV6-1	TRBJ1-5	ASSIDRIPDQPQH
TRBV12-3/TRBV12-4	TRBJ1-5	ASSQGPGQPQH
TRBV11-2	TRBJ1-2	ASSVPGAGNGYT
TRBV13	TRBJ2-3	ASSLEKDDTQY
TRBV5-1	TRBJ2-7	ASSFTPLAGAKRAYEQY
TRBV11-2	TRBJ1-1	ASSLVSSGNRGGRNTEAF
TRBV2	TRBJ2-1	ASSYWEYNEQF
TRBV7-9	TRBJ2-7	ASSLYRTGGYEQY
TRBV29-1	TRBJ1-2	SVGVLNYGYT
TRBV28	TRBJ2-6	ASRAGANVLT
TRBV7-8	TRBJ1-1	ASSLATANLLNTEAF
TRBV10-2	TRBJ1-6	ASQLDWSYNSPLH
TRBV12-3/TRBV12-4	TRBJ2-3	ASSFPGTDMQY
TRBV20-1	TRBJ2-3	SASLGNTDTQY
TRBV20-1	TRBJ1-2	SAPRRGYYGYT
TRBV5-1	TRBJ2-3	ASSLWDSTDTQY
TRBV20-1	TRBJ2-1	SASEIAGAVYNEQF
TRBV20-1	TRBJ2-5	SAPKSGGASETQY
TRBV6-2/TRBV6-3	TRBJ1-5	ASSFQISNQPQH
TRBV7-2	TRBJ2-3	ASSLARLAGGPVVDTDTQY
TRBV10-3	TRBJ2-1	AISEAKSSYNEQF